The sequence of this TCR beta chain was determined in a study of blood T cell repertoires in COVID-19. A single count supports this clone. This CDR3 is 15 amino acids long. CDR1 is SGDLS, CDR2 YYNGEE, per germline. V gave up 4 bases and J gave up 4 bases, with 17 bases separating them. Only in-frame clones appear in the TCRdb table, and some are missing; sequencing was by immunoSEQ multiplex PCR. The table records over 250,000 clones, about 89% of them present only once. The clonotype was recovered from a woman between 50 and 59 years old with acute or convalescent COVID-19. Sequenced input: peripheral blood. The chain employs TRBV9 and TRBJ1-2; D is unresolved. CDR3 sequence: CASSSSLRRLYGYTF. The CDR3 nucleotides read TGTGCCAGCAGCTCCTCCCTTCGTCGACTCTATGGCTACACCTTC.